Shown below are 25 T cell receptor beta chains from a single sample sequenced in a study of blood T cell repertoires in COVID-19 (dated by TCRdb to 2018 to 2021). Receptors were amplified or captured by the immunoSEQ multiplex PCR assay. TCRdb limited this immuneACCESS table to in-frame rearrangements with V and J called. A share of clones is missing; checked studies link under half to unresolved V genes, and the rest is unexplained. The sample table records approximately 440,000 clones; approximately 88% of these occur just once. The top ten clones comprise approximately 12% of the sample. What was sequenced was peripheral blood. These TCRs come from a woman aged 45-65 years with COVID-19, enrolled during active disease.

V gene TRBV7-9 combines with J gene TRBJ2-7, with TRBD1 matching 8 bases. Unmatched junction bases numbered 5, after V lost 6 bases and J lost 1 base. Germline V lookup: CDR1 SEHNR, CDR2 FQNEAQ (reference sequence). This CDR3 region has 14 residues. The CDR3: CASSRDRLSYEQYF. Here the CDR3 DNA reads TGTGCCAGCAGTCGGGACAGGCTTTCCTACGAGCAGTACTTC.

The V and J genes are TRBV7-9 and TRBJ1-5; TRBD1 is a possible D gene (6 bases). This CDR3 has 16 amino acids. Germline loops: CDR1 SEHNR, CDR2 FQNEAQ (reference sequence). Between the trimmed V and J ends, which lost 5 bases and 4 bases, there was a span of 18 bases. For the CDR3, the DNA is TGTGCCAGCAGCCTGGGACACCTTTCCCCGAATCAGCCCCAGCATTTT. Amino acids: CASSLGHLSPNQPQHF.

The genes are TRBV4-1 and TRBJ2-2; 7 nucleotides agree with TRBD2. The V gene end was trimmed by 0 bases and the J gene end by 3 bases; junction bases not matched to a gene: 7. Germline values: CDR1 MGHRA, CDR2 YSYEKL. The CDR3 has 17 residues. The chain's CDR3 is CASSQEGQRGDTGELFF. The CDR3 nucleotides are TGCGCCAGCAGCCAAGAAGGGCAGCGGGGCGACACCGGGGAGCTGTTTTTT.

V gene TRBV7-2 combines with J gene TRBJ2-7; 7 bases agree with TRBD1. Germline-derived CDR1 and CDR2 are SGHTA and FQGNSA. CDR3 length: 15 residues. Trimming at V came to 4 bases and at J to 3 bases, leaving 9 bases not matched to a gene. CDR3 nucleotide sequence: TGTGCCAGCAGCTCGTCCGCGACAGGGTACTACGAGCAGTACTTC. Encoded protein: CASSSSATGYYEQYF.

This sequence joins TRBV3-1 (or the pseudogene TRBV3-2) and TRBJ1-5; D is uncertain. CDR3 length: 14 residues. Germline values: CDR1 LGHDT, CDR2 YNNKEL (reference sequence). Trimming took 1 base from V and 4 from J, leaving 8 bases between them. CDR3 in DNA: TGTGCCAGCAGCCAAGGGGCAGTTAATCAGCCCCAGCATTTT. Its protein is CASSQGAVNQPQHF.

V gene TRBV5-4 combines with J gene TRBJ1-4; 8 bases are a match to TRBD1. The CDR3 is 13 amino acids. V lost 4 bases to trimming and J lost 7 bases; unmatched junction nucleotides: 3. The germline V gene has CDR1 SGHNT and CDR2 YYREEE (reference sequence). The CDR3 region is CASSMDRAEKLFF. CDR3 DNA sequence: TGTGCCAGCAGCATGGACAGGGCTGAAAAACTGTTTTTT.

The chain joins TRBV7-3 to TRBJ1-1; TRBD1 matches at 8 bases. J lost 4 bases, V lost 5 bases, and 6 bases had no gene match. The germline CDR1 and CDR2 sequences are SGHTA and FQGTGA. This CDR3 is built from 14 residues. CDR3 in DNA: TGTGCCAGCAGCGCATCAGGGGGCCCCACTGAAGCTTTCTTT. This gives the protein CASSASGGPTEAFF.

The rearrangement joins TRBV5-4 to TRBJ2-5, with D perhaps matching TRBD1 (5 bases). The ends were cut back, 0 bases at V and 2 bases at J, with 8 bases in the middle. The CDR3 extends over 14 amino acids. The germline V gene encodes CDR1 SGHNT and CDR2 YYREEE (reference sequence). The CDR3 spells CASSLGGPQETQYF. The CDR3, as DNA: TGTGCCAGCAGCTTGGGGGGCCCTCAAGAGACCCAGTACTTC.

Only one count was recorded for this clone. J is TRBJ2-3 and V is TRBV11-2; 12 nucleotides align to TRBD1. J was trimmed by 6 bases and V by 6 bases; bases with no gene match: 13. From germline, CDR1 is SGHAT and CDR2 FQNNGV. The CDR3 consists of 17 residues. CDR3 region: CASRPRTGTGGWDTQYF. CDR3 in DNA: TGTGCCAGCAGACCTCGGACCGGGACAGGGGGCTGGGATACGCAGTATTTT. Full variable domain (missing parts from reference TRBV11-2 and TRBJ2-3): EAGVAQSPRYKIIEKRQSVAFWCNPISGHATLYWYQQILGQGPKLLIQFQNNGVVDDSQLPKDRFSAERLKGVDSTLKIQPAKLEDSAVYLCASRPRTGTGGWDTQYFGPGTRLTVL.

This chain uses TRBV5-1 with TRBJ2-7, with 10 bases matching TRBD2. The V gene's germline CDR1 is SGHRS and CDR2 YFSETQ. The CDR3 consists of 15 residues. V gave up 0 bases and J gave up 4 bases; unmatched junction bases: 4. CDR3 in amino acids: CASSLGAGGFYEQYF. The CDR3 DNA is TGCGCCAGCAGCTTGGGAGCGGGGGGGTTTTACGAGCAGTACTTC. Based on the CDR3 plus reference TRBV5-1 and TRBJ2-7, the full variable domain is KAGVTQTPRYLIKTRGQQVTLSCSPISGHRSVSWYQQTPGQGLQFLFEYFSETQRNKGNFPGRFSGRQFSNSRSEMNVSTLELGDSALYLCASSLGAGGFYEQYFGPGTRLTVT.

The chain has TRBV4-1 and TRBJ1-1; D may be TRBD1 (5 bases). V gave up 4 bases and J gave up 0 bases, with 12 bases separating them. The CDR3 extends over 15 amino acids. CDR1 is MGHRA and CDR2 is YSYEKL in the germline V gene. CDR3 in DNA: TGCGCCAGCAGCCCCCTCGACAGCATGAACACTGAAGCTTTCTTT. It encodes CASSPLDSMNTEAFF.

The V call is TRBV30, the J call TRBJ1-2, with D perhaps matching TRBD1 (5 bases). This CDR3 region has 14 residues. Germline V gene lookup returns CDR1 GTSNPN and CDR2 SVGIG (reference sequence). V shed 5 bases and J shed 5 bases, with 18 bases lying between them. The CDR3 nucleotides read TGTGCCTGGGAACAGACAGCAGTCGGGTATGGCTACACCTTC. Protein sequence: CAWEQTAVGYGYTF.

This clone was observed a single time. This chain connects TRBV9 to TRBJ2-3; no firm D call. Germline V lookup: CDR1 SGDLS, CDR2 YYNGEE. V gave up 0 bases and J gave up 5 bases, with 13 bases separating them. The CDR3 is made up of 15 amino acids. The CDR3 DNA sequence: TGTGCCAGCAGCGTAGACGAGAGTCGTGGAGATACGCAGTATTTT. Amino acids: CASSVDESRGDTQYF.

This CDR3 is CASSPGQTPQGNTIYF. The CDR3 region has the DNA TGTGCCAGCTCACCGGGTCAGACCCCACAGGGAAACACCATATATTTT. The V call is TRBV18, the J call TRBJ1-3, with unresolved D. The CDR3 covers 16 residues. Germline V gene sequence: CDR1 KGHSH, CDR2 LQKENI. V lost 3 bases and J lost 4, with 16 bases in between.

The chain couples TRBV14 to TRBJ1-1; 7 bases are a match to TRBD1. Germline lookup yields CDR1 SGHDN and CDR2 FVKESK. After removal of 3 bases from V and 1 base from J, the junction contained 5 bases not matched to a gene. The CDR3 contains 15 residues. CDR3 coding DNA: TGTGCCAGCAGCCAGCAGGGGGGCGCGAACACTGAAGCTTTCTTT. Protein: CASSQQGGANTEAFF.

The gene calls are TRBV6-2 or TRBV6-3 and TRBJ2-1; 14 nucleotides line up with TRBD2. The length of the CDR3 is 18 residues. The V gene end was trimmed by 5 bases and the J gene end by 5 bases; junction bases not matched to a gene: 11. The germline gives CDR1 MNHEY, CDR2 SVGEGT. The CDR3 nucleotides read TGTGCCAGCAGTACCGGACTAGCGGGGGGCTCCTTAGACAATGAGCAGTTCTTC. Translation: CASSTGLAGGSLDNEQFF.

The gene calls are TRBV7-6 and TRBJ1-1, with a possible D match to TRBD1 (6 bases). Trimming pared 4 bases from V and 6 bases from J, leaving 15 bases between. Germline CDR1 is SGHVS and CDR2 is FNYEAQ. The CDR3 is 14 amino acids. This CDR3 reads CASSSQGGGAEAFF. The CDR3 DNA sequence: TGTGCCAGCAGCTCCCAAGGGGGTGGGGCTGAAGCTTTCTTT.

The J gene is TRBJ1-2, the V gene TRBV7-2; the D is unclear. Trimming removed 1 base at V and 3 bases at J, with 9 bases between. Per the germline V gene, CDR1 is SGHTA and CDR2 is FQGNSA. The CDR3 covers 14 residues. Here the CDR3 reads CASSLGASHYGYTF. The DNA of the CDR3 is TGTGCCAGCAGCTTAGGGGCCAGCCACTATGGCTACACCTTC.

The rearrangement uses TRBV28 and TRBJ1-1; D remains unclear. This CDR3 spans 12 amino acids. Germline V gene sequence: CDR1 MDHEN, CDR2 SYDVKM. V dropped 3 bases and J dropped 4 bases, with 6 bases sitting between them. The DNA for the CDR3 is TGTGCCAGCAGTTTTAGTATCACTGAAGCTTTCTTT. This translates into CASSFSITEAFF.

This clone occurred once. The CDR3 DNA reads as TGTGCCAGCGTATCGAATATCTGGGGCGGTAACACTGAAGCTTTCTTT. Its translation: CASVSNIWGGNTEAFF. The chain links TRBV7-9 to TRBJ1-1; tentative D call: TRBD1 (5 bases). This CDR3 has 16 amino acids. The V gene lost 8 bases and the J gene lost 2 bases, with 21 bases spanning the gap. Looked up from germline, CDR1 is SEHNR and CDR2 is FQNEAQ (reference sequence).

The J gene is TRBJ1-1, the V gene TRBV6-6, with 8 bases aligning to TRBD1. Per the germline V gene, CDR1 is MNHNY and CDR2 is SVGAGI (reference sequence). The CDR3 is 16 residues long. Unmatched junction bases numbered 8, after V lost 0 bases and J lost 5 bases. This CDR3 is CASSYSTTGGRTEAFF. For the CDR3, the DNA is TGTGCCAGCAGTTACTCGACCACAGGGGGACGGACTGAAGCTTTCTTT.

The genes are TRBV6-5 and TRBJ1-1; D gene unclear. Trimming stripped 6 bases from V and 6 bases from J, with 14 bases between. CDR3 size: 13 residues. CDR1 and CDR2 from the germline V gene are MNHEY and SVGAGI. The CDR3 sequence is CASSPRPSSEAFF. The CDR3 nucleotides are TGTGCCAGCAGCCCCAGGCCCAGCTCTGAAGCTTTCTTT.

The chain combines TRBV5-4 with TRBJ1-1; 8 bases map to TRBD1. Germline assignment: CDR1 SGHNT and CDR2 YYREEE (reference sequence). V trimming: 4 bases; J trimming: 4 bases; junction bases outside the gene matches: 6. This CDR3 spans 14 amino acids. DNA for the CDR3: TGTGCCAGCAGCAGGATGACAGGGGTCACTGAAGCTTTCTTT. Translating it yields CASSRMTGVTEAFF.

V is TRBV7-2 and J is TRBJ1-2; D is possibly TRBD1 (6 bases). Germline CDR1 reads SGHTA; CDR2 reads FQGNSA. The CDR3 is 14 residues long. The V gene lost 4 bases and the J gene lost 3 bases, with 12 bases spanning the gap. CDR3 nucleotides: TGTGCCAGCAGCTCGCCAGGGGTGGACTATGGCTACACCTTC. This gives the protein CASSSPGVDYGYTF.

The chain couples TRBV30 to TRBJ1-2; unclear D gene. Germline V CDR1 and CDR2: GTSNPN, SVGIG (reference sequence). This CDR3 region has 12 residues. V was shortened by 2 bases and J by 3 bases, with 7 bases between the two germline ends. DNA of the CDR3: TGTGCCTGGAGTCTCCAGTACTATGGCTACACCTTC. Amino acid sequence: CAWSLQYYGYTF.